This TCR beta chain derives from a study of Ad26.COV2.S vaccination and SARS-CoV-2 variants. CDR1 and CDR2 (germline): LGHDT, YNNKEL (reference sequence). Deletions cut 0 bases from V and 3 bases from J, with 15 bases between. The CDR3 is 16 residues long. Libraries were prepared by immunoSEQ multiplex PCR; TCRdb keeps only in-frame clonotypes and omits some of them. The sample yields 360,000 or so clones, approximately 89% seen once. The treatment denotes: over 15 received Ad26.COV2.S at low or high dose, single or two shots; 5 received placebo; per-sample allocation not given. Collection of the samples took place on day 63 after the first injection of vaccine or placebo.

The J gene is TRBJ2-7, the V gene TRBV3-1 (or the pseudogene TRBV3-2); a weak D match, TRBD1 (5 bases). The input for sequencing was peripheral blood, taken in a trial of Ad26.COV2.S vaccine versus placebo. This sequence was found in a person aged 18-65 years who received the Ad26.COV2.S COVID-19 vaccine or a placebo. CDR3 residues: CASSQDNSRVGYEQYF. In nucleotides, the CDR3 is TGTGCCAGCAGCCAAGATAATAGCAGGGTGGGCTACGAGCAGTACTTC.